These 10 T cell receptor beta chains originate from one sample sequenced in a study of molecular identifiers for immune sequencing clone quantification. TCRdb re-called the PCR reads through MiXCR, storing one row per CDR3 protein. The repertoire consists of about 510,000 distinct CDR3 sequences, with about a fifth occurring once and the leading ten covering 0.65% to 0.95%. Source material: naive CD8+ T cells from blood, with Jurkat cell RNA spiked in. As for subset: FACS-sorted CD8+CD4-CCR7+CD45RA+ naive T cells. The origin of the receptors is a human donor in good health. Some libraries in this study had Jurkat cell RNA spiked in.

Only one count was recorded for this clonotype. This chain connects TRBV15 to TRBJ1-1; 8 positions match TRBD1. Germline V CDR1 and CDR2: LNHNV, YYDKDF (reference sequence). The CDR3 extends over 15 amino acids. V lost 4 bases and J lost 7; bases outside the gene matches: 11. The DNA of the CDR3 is TGTGCCACCAGCAATAAACAGGGGGTGGAACTTGAAGCTTTCTTT. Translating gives CATSNKQGVELEAFF.

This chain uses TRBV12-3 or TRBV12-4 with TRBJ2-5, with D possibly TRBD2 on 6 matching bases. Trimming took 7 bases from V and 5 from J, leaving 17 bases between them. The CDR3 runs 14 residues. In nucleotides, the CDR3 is TGTGCCAGCACCCATCGGGGGACGGAGGAGACCCAGTACTTC. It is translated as CASTHRGTEETQYF.

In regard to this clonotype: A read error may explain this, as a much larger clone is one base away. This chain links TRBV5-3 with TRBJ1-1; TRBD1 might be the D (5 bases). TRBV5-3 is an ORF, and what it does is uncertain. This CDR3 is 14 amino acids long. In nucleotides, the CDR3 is TGTGCCAGCAGCTTAGAGGGGATGATCACTGAAGCTTTCTTT. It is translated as CASSLEGMITEAFF.

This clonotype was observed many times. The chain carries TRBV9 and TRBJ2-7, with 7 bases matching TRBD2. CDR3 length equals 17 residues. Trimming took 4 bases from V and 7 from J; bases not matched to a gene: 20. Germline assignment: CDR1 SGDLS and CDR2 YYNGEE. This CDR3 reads CASSPPGSGTGVGEQYF. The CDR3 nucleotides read TGTGCCAGCAGCCCCCCGGGAAGCGGGACCGGAGTTGGTGAGCAGTACTTC.

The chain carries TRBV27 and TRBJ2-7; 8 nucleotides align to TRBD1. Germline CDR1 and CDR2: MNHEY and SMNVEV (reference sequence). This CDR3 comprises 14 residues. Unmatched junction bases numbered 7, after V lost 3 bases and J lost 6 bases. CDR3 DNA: TGTGCCAGCAGTTTCTTGGACAGGGTATCCGAGCAGTACTTC. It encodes CASSFLDRVSEQYF.

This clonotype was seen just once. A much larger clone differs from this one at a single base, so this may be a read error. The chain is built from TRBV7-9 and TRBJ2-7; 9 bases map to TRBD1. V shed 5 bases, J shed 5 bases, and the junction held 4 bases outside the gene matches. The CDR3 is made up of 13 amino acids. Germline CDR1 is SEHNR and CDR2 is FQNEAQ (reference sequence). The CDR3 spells CASSRGQGDEQYF. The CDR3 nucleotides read TGTGCCAGCAGCCGGGGACAGGGCGACGAGCAGTACTTC. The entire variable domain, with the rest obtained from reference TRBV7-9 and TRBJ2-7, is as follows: DTGVSQNPRHKITKRGQNVTFRCDPISEHNRLYWYRQTLGQGPEFLTYFQNEAQLEKSRLLSDRFSAERPKGSFSTLEIQRTEQGDSAMYLCASSRGQGDEQYFGPGTRLTVT.

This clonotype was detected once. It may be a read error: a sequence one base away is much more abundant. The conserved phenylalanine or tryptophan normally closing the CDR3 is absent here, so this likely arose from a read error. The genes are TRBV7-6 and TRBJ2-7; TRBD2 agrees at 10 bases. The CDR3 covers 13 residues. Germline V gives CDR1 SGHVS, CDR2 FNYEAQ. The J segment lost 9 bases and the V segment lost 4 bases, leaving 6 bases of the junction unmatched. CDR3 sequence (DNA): TGTGCCAGCAGCTCTGGGACTAGCGATGCGCAGTACCTC. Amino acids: CASSSGTSDAQYL.

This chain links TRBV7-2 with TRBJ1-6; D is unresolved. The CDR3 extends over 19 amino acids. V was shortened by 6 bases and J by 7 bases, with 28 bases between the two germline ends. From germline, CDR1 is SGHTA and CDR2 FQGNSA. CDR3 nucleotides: TGTGCCAGCAGTTCACCCGGGAAAGGTGGCCAAATCTGGAATTCACCCCTCCACTTT. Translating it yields CASSSPGKGGQIWNSPLHF.

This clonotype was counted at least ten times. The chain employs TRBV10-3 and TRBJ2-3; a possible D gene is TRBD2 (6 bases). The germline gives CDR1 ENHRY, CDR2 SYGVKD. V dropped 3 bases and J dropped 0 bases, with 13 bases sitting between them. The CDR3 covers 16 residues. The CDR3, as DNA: TGTGCCATCAGTGACCCCCGGGACTTAAGCACAGATACGCAGTATTTT. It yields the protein CAISDPRDLSTDTQYF.

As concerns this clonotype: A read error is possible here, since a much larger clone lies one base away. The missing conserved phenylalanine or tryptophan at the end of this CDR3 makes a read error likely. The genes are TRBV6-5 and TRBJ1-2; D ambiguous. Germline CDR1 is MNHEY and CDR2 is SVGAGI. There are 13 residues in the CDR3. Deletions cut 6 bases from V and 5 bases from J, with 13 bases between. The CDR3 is CASRPPRWYGYTS. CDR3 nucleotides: TGTGCCAGCAGACCGCCCCGTTGGTATGGCTACACCTCC.